This T cell receptor (beta chain) was identified in a study of blood T cell repertoires in COVID-19. Overall study context: Some COVID-19 samples were acute and others convalescent; all came from the United States, Italy and Spain. In each case, the material was cDNA or gDNA derived from T cells, B-cell-depleted T cells, or PBMCs.

In the original processing: Reference gene primer amplification gave estimated nucleated cell counts. Produced via immunoSEQ multiplex PCR; TCRdb's table is partial and in-frame only. The V and J calls and clone size are taken from that table; D and trimming were inferred from the DNA. The sample has roughly 120,000 clones; less than 85% are singletons. CDR3 size: 13 residues. CDR1 SGHAT and CDR2 FQNNGV come from the germline V gene. The V segment lost 5 bases and the J segment 14 bases; nucleotides outside the gene matches: 12. The sample taken for sequencing was peripheral blood. V and J are TRBV11-2 and TRBJ2-1, with TRBD1 matching over 7 bases. This receptor was taken from a man between 25 and 39 years old with acute or convalescent COVID-19. DNA of the CDR3: TGTGCCAGCAGCCCGCCTCTCCGGGACAGAGAGTTCTTC. Amino acids: CASSPPLRDREFF.